This T cell receptor beta chain was identified in a study of blood T cell repertoires in COVID-19. As for the study in general: The study drew acute and convalescent COVID-19 samples from the United States, Italy and Spain. T cells, B-cell-depleted T cells, or PBMCs provided the cDNA or gDNA that served as material.

How the authors handled the data: Reference gene primer amplification gave estimated nucleated cell counts. The data were produced by immunoSEQ multiplex PCR, yet TCRdb's version contains in-frame clones alone and is incomplete. V and J calls plus clone size are reproduced from that table; the DNA served to infer D and trimming. The sample has just over 650,000 clones; 85% to 90% are singletons. With 3 bases clipped from V and 0 bases from J, the junction kept 6 bases outside the gene matches. The germline gives CDR1 SGHAT, CDR2 FQNNGV. The CDR3 spans 16 residues. This sequence originates from a woman between 18 and 29 years old with acute or convalescent COVID-19. The sample was peripheral blood. The chain links TRBV11-2 to TRBJ2-5; 8 bases line up with TRBD1. CDR3 coding DNA: TGTGCCAGCAGCTTGTCGGGACAGGTGGACCAAGAGACCCAGTACTTC. Translated: CASSLSGQVDQETQYF. The whole variable domain, remainder taken from reference TRBV11-2 and TRBJ2-5, is EAGVAQSPRYKIIEKRQSVAFWCNPISGHATLYWYQQILGQGPKLLIQFQNNGVVDDSQLPKDRFSAERLKGVDSTLKIQPAKLEDSAVYLCASSLSGQVDQETQYFGPGTRLLVL.